This TCR beta chain is drawn from a study of T cell responses to AZD1222 COVID-19 vaccine. A word on this clone: Its ends do not fully match the called genes, so a read error is possible.

TCRdb's copy holds only in-frame clones and misses some; the assay was immunoSEQ multiplex PCR. Of roughly 110,000 clones in the sample, around 88% were seen once. The CDR3 length is 12 residues. Per the germline V gene, CDR1 is SQVTM and CDR2 is ANQGSEA. The chain couples TRBV29-1 to TRBJ1-2, with D unclear. The receptor comes from an adult who received the AZD1222 COVID-19 vaccine. The specimen comprised peripheral blood, sampled 28 days after the second AZD1222 dose. The CDR3 sequence is CNVEGQAGGYTF. CDR3 DNA sequence: TGCAACGTTGAGGGCCAGGCAGGTGGCTACACCTTC.